What follows are 14 T cell receptor beta chains derived from one specimen sequenced in a study of vaccination and CD4 T cells after COVID-19. Sequenced with the Oncomine TCR Beta short-read assay was DNA taken from cultured CD4+ T cells. MiXCR was run by TCRdb on the PCR reads, yielding one entry per CDR3 protein. The sample lists approximately 13,000 distinct CDR3 sequences, roughly 67% occurring once. Their specific antigens are unknown. The treatment denotes: approximately 9-day PBMC culture with coronavirus spike peptide pools or control peptides (ViraFEST assay). The sequenced sample was CD4+ T cells from blood, cultured in vitro. The receptors were gathered from a human donor who had recovered from COVID-19.

V gene TRBV15 combines with J gene TRBJ1-1, with 7 nucleotides matching TRBD1. Germline V gives CDR1 LNHNV, CDR2 YYDKDF (reference sequence). Germline trimming cut 3 bases from V and 10 bases from J; bases unmatched to any gene: 20. The CDR3 has 17 residues. The CDR3: CATSRAKGQPTKAVAFF. The CDR3 DNA sequence: TGTGCCACCAGCAGGGCAAAGGGACAGCCAACCAAAGCTGTAGCTTTCTTT.

This chain joins TRBV7-2 and TRBJ2-7; 9 bases are a match to TRBD1. Unmatched junction bases numbered 6, after V lost 5 bases and J lost 4 bases. The CDR3 extends over 14 amino acids. From germline, CDR1 is SGHTA and CDR2 FQGNSA. The CDR3 loop is CASSTRTGDYEQYF. CDR3 coding DNA: TGTGCCAGCAGCACAAGGACAGGGGATTACGAGCAGTACTTC. Full variable domain (outside the CDR3, taken from reference TRBV7-2 and TRBJ2-7): GAGVSQSPSNKVTEKGKDVELRCDPISGHTALYWYRQSLGQGLEFLIYFQGNSAPDKSGLPSDRFSAERTGGSVSTLTIQRTQQEDSAVYLCASSTRTGDYEQYFGPGTRLTVT.

This clonotype was counted a few times. The chain carries TRBV2 and TRBJ1-5, with D perhaps TRBD1 (5 bases). Germline V gene data show CDR1 as SNHLY and CDR2 as FYNNEI. V was clipped by 6 bases and J by 2 bases, with 8 bases between them. This CDR3 is 13 amino acids long. The CDR3 protein is CASSWDGNQPQHF. The CDR3 nucleotides are TGTGCCAGCAGCTGGGACGGCAATCAGCCCCAGCATTTT.

This chain joins TRBV12-3 or TRBV12-4 and TRBJ1-2; 9 positions agree with TRBD1. V was clipped by 6 bases and J by 8 bases; unmatched bases: 7. This CDR3 is built from 13 residues. As DNA, the CDR3 is TGTGCCAGCAGCCCTGGGACAGGGCGCGGCTACACCTTC. Protein: CASSPGTGRGYTF.

The J gene is TRBJ1-1, the V gene TRBV27; D unresolved. This CDR3 contains 13 residues. Germline V lookup: CDR1 MNHEY, CDR2 SMNVEV (reference sequence). V was trimmed by 3 bases and J by 3 bases, leaving 8 bases between them. The CDR3 sequence: CASSLRSDTEAFF. The CDR3 DNA is TGTGCCAGCAGTTTGAGGTCAGACACTGAAGCTTTCTTT.

The chain links TRBV28 to TRBJ1-1; D uncertain. V lost 2 bases and J lost 11, with 9 bases in between. The V gene's germline CDR1 is MDHEN and CDR2 SYDVKM. The CDR3 has 11 residues. The CDR3 DNA reads TGTGCCAGCAGTTTAGTAGGGTTGGCTTTCTTT. Amino acids: CASSLVGLAFF.

The gene calls are TRBV30 and TRBJ1-2; 9 nucleotides match TRBD1. The CDR3 totals 14 residues. V was pared by 2 bases and J by 2 bases, with 3 bases of the junction left unmatched. The germline V gene encodes CDR1 GTSNPN and CDR2 SVGIG (reference sequence). The CDR3 DNA reads TGTGCCTGGAGTTTAGGACAGGGGAACTATGGCTACACCTTC. This encodes CAWSLGQGNYGYTF.

The chain combines TRBV20-1 with TRBJ1-4; 7 nucleotides agree with TRBD1. V shed 6 bases and J 8 bases; nucleotides not matched to a gene: 12. This CDR3 is built from 14 residues. CDR1 and CDR2 (germline): DFQATT, SNEGSKA (reference sequence). CDR3 loop: CSAKDRTGGEKLFF. The CDR3 DNA reads as TGCAGTGCCAAGGACAGGACCGGTGGGGAAAAACTGTTTTTT.

The genes are TRBV12-3 or TRBV12-4 and TRBJ2-3, with 8 bases aligning to TRBD2. The CDR3 runs 14 residues. V lost 5 bases to trimming and J lost 8 bases; unmatched junction nucleotides: 9. CDR3 region: CASSLLPGGGTQYF. In DNA form, the CDR3 reads TGTGCCAGCAGTCTCCTCCCCGGGGGGGGTACGCAGTATTTT.

The chain links TRBV6-5 to TRBJ2-7; maybe TRBD2 (7 bases). CDR1 and CDR2 from the germline V gene are MNHEY and SVGAGI. CDR3 length equals 17 residues. V was clipped by 0 bases and J by 3 bases, with 18 bases between them. The CDR3 DNA follows: TGTGCCAGCAGTTACTCGAGGGGCGCAGGGGAGGGCTACGAGCAGTACTTC. Protein product: CASSYSRGAGEGYEQYF.

V gene TRBV7-3 combines with J gene TRBJ2-3; TRBD1 might be the D (6 bases). The V gene's germline CDR1 is SGHTA and CDR2 FQGTGA. The V gene lost 5 bases and the J gene lost 2 bases, with 11 bases spanning the gap. The CDR3 is 14 amino acids. In nucleotides, the CDR3 is TGTGCCAGCAGCCTCACAGGGACCACAGATACGCAGTATTTT. Protein sequence: CASSLTGTTDTQYF.

This rearrangement joins TRBV6-1 to TRBJ2-7; TRBD1 matches at 8 bases. Germline loops: CDR1 MNHNS, CDR2 SASEGT. This CDR3 spans 13 amino acids. The V gene end was trimmed by 6 bases and the J gene end by 6 bases; junction bases not matched to a gene: 7. The chain's CDR3 is CASRGQGQREQYF. In DNA form, the CDR3 reads TGTGCCAGCAGAGGACAGGGCCAACGCGAGCAGTACTTC.

This clonotype showed up just a few times. The rearrangement links TRBV28 to TRBJ1-5; a possible D gene is TRBD1 (5 bases). The germline V and J ends were trimmed by 5 bases and 10 bases, with 15 bases remaining between them. The CDR3 is 13 amino acids. CDR1 and CDR2 (germline): MDHEN, SYDVKM. The CDR3 nucleotides are TGTGCCAGCAGTCTAGAAGGGGTCGGACCCCAGCATTTT. Protein sequence: CASSLEGVGPQHF.

This clonotype was observed a handful of times. The rearrangement joins TRBV27 to TRBJ1-2, with 7 bases identical to TRBD1. CDR1 MNHEY and CDR2 SMNVEV come from the germline V gene (reference sequence). Trimming took 2 bases from V and 3 from J; bases not matched to a gene: 6. The CDR3 runs 15 residues. CDR3 loop: CASSLQGGTYYGYTF. CDR3 nucleotide sequence: TGTGCCAGCAGTTTACAGGGGGGCACCTACTATGGCTACACCTTC.